These 29 T cell receptor beta chains were sequenced from one sample in a study of T cell responses to AZD1222 COVID-19 vaccine. The data were produced by immunoSEQ multiplex PCR, yet TCRdb's version contains in-frame clones alone and is incomplete. There are roughly 130,000 clones in the sample; roughly 85% occur only once, and under 9.5% lies in the top ten. The sample was peripheral blood, taken on day 0 of AZD1222 vaccination. The receptors derive from an adult in good health.

The chain carries TRBV6-4 and TRBJ2-7; 7 positions match TRBD2. From germline, CDR1 is MRHNA and CDR2 SNTAGT. Unmatched junction bases numbered 12, after V lost 8 bases and J lost 5 bases. This CDR3 has 14 amino acids. This CDR3 reads CASWSGTNNDEQYF. Here the CDR3 DNA reads TGTGCCAGCTGGTCAGGGACTAATAACGACGAGCAGTACTTC.

V and J are TRBV5-4 and TRBJ2-7, with TRBD1 matching over 8 bases. Germline trimming cut 2 bases from V and 7 bases from J; bases unmatched to any gene: 2. Germline V gene data show CDR1 as SGHNT and CDR2 as YYREEE (reference sequence). The length of the CDR3 is 12 residues. This CDR3 reads CASSFRGPEQYF. The CDR3, as DNA: TGTGCCAGCAGCTTCAGGGGGCCTGAGCAGTACTTC.

The chain links TRBV6-5 to TRBJ2-7, with 8 bases lining up with TRBD1. The CDR3 runs to 15 residues. Germline V gene lookup returns CDR1 MNHEY and CDR2 SVGAGI. J gave up 7 bases and V 10 bases, and 18 bases lay outside the gene matches. The CDR3 DNA sequence: TGTGCCACCCAGCCTCCGACAGGGGTAAAGGGGGAGCAGTACTTC. Its translation: CATQPPTGVKGEQYF.

The chain is built from TRBV11-2 and TRBJ1-1; no firm D call. The V and J ends lost 6 bases and 1 base respectively, with 3 bases between them. CDR3 size: 11 residues. CDR1 and CDR2 (germline): SGHAT, FQNNGV. The CDR3 DNA sequence: TGTGCCAGCAGTTGGAACACTGAAGCTTTCTTT. Translated, it gives CASSWNTEAFF.

V and J are TRBV3-1 (or the pseudogene TRBV3-2) and TRBJ2-5; D is perhaps TRBD2 (7 bases). This CDR3 spans 17 amino acids. Germline loops: CDR1 LGHDT, CDR2 YNNKEL (reference sequence). V lost 2 bases and J 3 bases, leaving 19 bases between the germline ends. This CDR3 is CASSQRGGHPLEETQYF. DNA for the CDR3: TGTGCCAGCAGCCAAAGGGGGGGTCACCCACTGGAAGAGACCCAGTACTTC.

The rearrangement uses TRBV2 and TRBJ2-6; 7 nucleotides line up with TRBD1. CDR1 is SNHLY and CDR2 is FYNNEI in the germline V gene. V lost 8 bases to trimming and J lost 4 bases; unmatched junction nucleotides: 8. The length of the CDR3 is 15 residues. The CDR3 bases are TGTGCCAGCCGACAAGGGGGCTCAGGGGCCAACGTCCTGACTTTC. This sequence encodes CASRQGGSGANVLTF.

The chain employs TRBV28 and TRBJ1-2, with no clear D. This CDR3 is built from 11 residues. V gave up 6 bases and J gave up 4 bases, with 6 bases separating them. CDR1 and CDR2 (germline): MDHEN, SYDVKM. CDR3 in DNA: TGTGCCAGCAGCCAAACCTATGGCTACACCTTC. Translation gives CASSQTYGYTF.

J is TRBJ2-1 and V is TRBV10-3; TRBD2 might be the D (5 bases). Trimming removed 6 bases from V and 8 bases from J, with 20 bases in between. Germline V gene sequence: CDR1 ENHRY, CDR2 SYGVKD. This CDR3 comprises 15 residues. CDR3 nucleotides: TGTGCCATCAGGGAGAGGGAACAAGAGGGCGATGAGCAGTTCTTC. Translation gives CAIREREQEGDEQFF.

The rearrangement uses TRBV6-6 and TRBJ2-1; no clear D. From germline, CDR1 is MNHNY and CDR2 SVGAGI (reference sequence). The CDR3 runs to 15 residues. Trimming removed 6 bases at V and 7 bases at J, with 19 bases between. The CDR3 reads CASRHTPGRVNEQFF. The DNA of the CDR3 is TGTGCCAGCAGACACACACCGGGCCGGGTGAATGAGCAGTTCTTC.

V and J are TRBV5-4 and TRBJ1-1, with no clear D. This CDR3 spans 13 amino acids. Deletions cut 3 bases from V and 6 bases from J, with 12 bases between. Germline V gene sequence: CDR1 SGHNT, CDR2 YYREEE (reference sequence). DNA for the CDR3: TGTGCCAGCAGCTCCGTTGGTGGATCTGAAGCTTTCTTT. Protein product: CASSSVGGSEAFF.

The CDR3 DNA sequence: TGTGCCAGTAGCCCCGACGCCACAGGAGCATTCTACGAGCAGTACTTC. It yields the protein CASSPDATGAFYEQYF. The J gene is TRBJ2-7, the V gene TRBV19, with a possible D match to TRBD1 (5 bases). The V gene lost 6 bases and the J gene lost 3 bases, with 21 bases spanning the gap. The CDR3 totals 16 residues. Germline lookup yields CDR1 LNHDA and CDR2 SQIVND (reference sequence).

This clone was recorded once. The rearrangement uses TRBV15 and TRBJ1-4; the match to TRBD1 covers 10 bases. The CDR3 is 16 residues long. The germline gives CDR1 LNHNV, CDR2 YYDKDF (reference sequence). V gave up 0 bases and J gave up 6 bases; unmatched junction bases: 4. CDR3 residues: CATSRDRGTGDEKLFF. The CDR3 bases are TGTGCCACCAGCAGAGATCGAGGGACAGGGGATGAAAAACTGTTTTTT.

The chain links TRBV30 to TRBJ2-7, with 9 bases lining up with TRBD1. The V segment lost 4 bases and the J segment 7 bases; nucleotides outside the gene matches: 11. The germline CDR1 and CDR2 sequences are GTSNPN and SVGIG (reference sequence). CDR3 length: 14 amino acids. The CDR3 reads CAWNFLQGAGEQYF. The CDR3, as DNA: TGTGCCTGGAATTTCCTACAGGGGGCGGGGGAGCAGTACTTC.

This clone occurred once. This chain links TRBV9 with TRBJ1-1; 9 nucleotides agree with TRBD1. Unmatched junction bases numbered 4, after V lost 3 bases and J lost 1 base. Germline assignment: CDR1 SGDLS and CDR2 YYNGEE. CDR3 size: 15 residues. The CDR3 spells CASSGGGQGNTEAFF. The CDR3 DNA reads TGTGCCAGCAGCGGAGGGGGACAGGGGAACACTGAAGCTTTCTTT. Filled out from reference TRBV9 and TRBJ1-1, the complete variable domain reads DSGVTQTPKHLITATGQRVTLRCSPRSGDLSVYWYQQSLDQGLQFLIQYYNGEERAKGNILERFSAQQFPDLHSELNLSSLELGDSALYFCASSGGGQGNTEAFFGQGTRLTVV.

The rearrangement joins TRBV12-2 to TRBJ1-1. TRBV12-2 is a listed pseudogene. This CDR3 is 19 amino acids long. CDR3 loop: CASRRISGGSIQLNTEAFF. The CDR3 nucleotides read TGTGCAAGTCGTCGGATCTCGGGGGGGAGCATACAACTGAACACTGAAGCTTTCTTT.

The chain employs TRBV15 and TRBJ1-4; weak D call: TRBD1 (6 bases). V was pared by 0 bases and J by 8 bases, with 13 bases between. The CDR3 has 15 residues. Germline assignment: CDR1 LNHNV and CDR2 YYDKDF (reference sequence). CDR3 in amino acids: CATSRDPRRGEKLFF. For the CDR3, the DNA is TGTGCCACCAGCAGAGATCCCCGGAGGGGGGAAAAACTGTTTTTT.

This clone was counted a single time. The genes are TRBV3-1 (or the pseudogene TRBV3-2) and TRBJ2-3, with 10 bases matching TRBD2. The CDR3 is 17 residues long. Germline loops: CDR1 LGHDT, CDR2 YNNKEL (reference sequence). V lost 0 bases, J lost 4 bases, and 7 bases stayed unmatched. CDR3 bases: TGTGCCAGCAGCCAAGAAAGGCTAGCGGGGGTAGCAGATACGCAGTATTTT. Its protein is CASSQERLAGVADTQYF.

The DNA for the CDR3 is TGCAGCGTTGCAATGGCGGATACGCAGTATTTT. Residues: CSVAMADTQYF. V and J are TRBV29-1 and TRBJ2-3; D remains ambiguous. Trimming left V 4 bases short and J 6 bases short, with 8 bases between. The CDR3 is 11 residues long. Germline V gene lookup returns CDR1 SQVTM and CDR2 ANQGSEA.

This clone has just a few counts. The chain has TRBV7-9 and TRBJ2-4; TRBD1 might be the D (6 bases). Germline CDR1 and CDR2: SEHNR and FQNEAQ (reference sequence). The CDR3 loop spans 16 amino acids. V gave up 4 bases and J gave up 0 bases, with 13 bases separating them. This chain's CDR3 is CASSSYQGLAKNIQYF. In DNA form, the CDR3 reads TGTGCCAGCAGCTCATACCAGGGGTTAGCCAAAAACATTCAGTACTTC.

The chain links TRBV10-1 to TRBJ2-2, with 7 bases that match TRBD1. The CDR3 runs 14 residues. The germline V gene encodes CDR1 WNHNN and CDR2 SYGVQD (reference sequence). V lost 4 bases to trimming and J lost 1 base; unmatched junction nucleotides: 0. The CDR3 coding sequence is TGCGCCAGCAGTGGGACAGGGAACACCGGGGAGCTGTTTTTT. It specifies CASSGTGNTGELFF.

This clone was seen more than once but under ten times. The CDR3 region has the DNA TGTGCCAGTAGTATAGAGATATCCTACGAGCAGTACTTC. This codes for CASSIEISYEQYF. The V gene is TRBV19, the J gene TRBJ2-7, with unresolved D. The CDR3 length is 13 residues. Germline loops: CDR1 LNHDA, CDR2 SQIVND (reference sequence). Trimming took off 0 bases at V and 1 base at J, with 4 bases between the two ends.

The V and J genes are TRBV6-5 and TRBJ2-6; 7 positions match TRBD1. The CDR3 length is 15 residues. From germline, CDR1 is MNHEY and CDR2 SVGAGI. The CDR3, as DNA: TGTGTCGTGCGACAGGGATTATCTGGGGCCAACGTCCTGACTTTC. This sequence encodes CVVRQGLSGANVLTF.

The rearrangement links TRBV3-1 (or the pseudogene TRBV3-2) to TRBJ2-2; a weak D match, TRBD1 (8 bases). The CDR3 sequence is 15 residues long. The germline V and J ends were trimmed by 8 bases and 8 bases, with 21 bases remaining between them. The germline V gene encodes CDR1 LGHDT and CDR2 YNNKEL (reference sequence). This CDR3 is CASEQGGALSGELFF. CDR3 DNA: TGTGCCAGCGAACAGGGGGGGGCTTTATCAGGGGAGCTGTTTTTT.

This chain links TRBV5-4 with TRBJ2-3, with no clear D. With 2 bases removed from V and 6 bases from J, the gap between germline ends came to 16 bases. CDR1 is SGHNT and CDR2 is YYREEE in the germline V gene (reference sequence). The CDR3 sequence is 15 residues long. CDR3 region: CASSLDQTVWDTQYF. The CDR3 nucleotides are TGTGCCAGCAGCTTAGACCAGACGGTTTGGGATACGCAGTATTTT.

For this clone: One end of the junction does not line up with germline, which may come from a read error. Other DNA sequences in the same sample also yield this CDR3. The chain uses TRBV7-3 and TRBJ1-3; TRBD1 is a possible D gene (5 bases). Germline values: CDR1 SGHTA, CDR2 FQGTGA. This CDR3 spans 16 amino acids. CDR3 residues: CASSLGTGSSGNTIYF. The CDR3 DNA sequence: TGCGCCAGCAGCTTAGGGACGGGCTCCTCTGGAAACACCATATATTTT.

The rearrangement links TRBV21-1 to TRBJ2-1; the D call TRBD2 from the table was never checked on the DNA. TRBV21-1 is described as a pseudogene. CDR3 length: 14 amino acids. The CDR3 spells CASGRLAGLHEQFF. The CDR3 DNA reads TGTGCCAGCGGTAGACTAGCGGGACTGCATGAGCAGTTCTTC.

V usage is TRBV4-2 and J usage is TRBJ1-5; TRBD1 agrees at 8 bases. The CDR3 contains 17 residues. V gave up 0 bases and J gave up 3 bases; unmatched junction bases: 7. From germline, CDR1 is LGHNA and CDR2 YNFKEQ. The CDR3 is CASSQDLQGADNQPQHF. The CDR3 DNA reads as TGTGCCAGCAGCCAAGATCTCCAGGGGGCGGACAATCAGCCCCAGCATTTT.

This rearrangement joins TRBV5-1 to TRBJ2-7; 7 bases agree with TRBD1. The CDR3 is made up of 14 amino acids. With 3 bases clipped from V and 0 bases from J, the junction kept 3 bases outside the gene matches. Germline CDR1 reads SGHRS; CDR2 reads YFSETQ. The CDR3 DNA follows: TGCGCCAGCAGCTCGGGACAGTTCTCCTACGAGCAGTACTTC. This sequence encodes CASSSGQFSYEQYF.

The chain is built from TRBV9 and TRBJ2-7; D is uncertain. The V end lost 0 bases, the J end lost 2 bases, and 9 bases lay between the germline ends. This CDR3 has 14 residues. Germline values: CDR1 SGDLS, CDR2 YYNGEE. The CDR3 reads CASSVAGGTYEQYF. The CDR3 nucleotides are TGTGCCAGCAGCGTAGCGGGCGGTACCTACGAGCAGTACTTC.